These 18 T cell receptor beta chains share one sample of origin, sequenced in a study of shared clonotypes between healthy human individuals. Clones were sequenced by immunoSEQ multiplex PCR, and TCRdb holds only the in-frame ones, with some missing. In the table there are about 2,500,000 clones, around nine tenths of which are singletons. The sequencing input was naive CD4+ T cells sorted from blood. This sample's subset: CD45RA+ positively selected. The source is a young man in good health.

The rearrangement joins TRBV6-5 to TRBJ2-7, with a possible D match to TRBD2 (6 bases). Germline CDR1 reads MNHEY; CDR2 reads SVGAGI. V lost 0 bases and J 13 bases, leaving 16 bases between the germline ends. This CDR3 is built from 13 residues. The CDR3 sequence: CASSYSRDSSEYF. The CDR3 coding sequence is TGTGCCAGCAGTTACTCGAGGGACTCTTCTGAATACTTC.

Concerning this clone itself: Different DNA sequences within this sample yield the same CDR3. The rearrangement joins TRBV5-1 to TRBJ2-3, with 9 bases aligning to TRBD2. In germline, CDR1 is SGHRS, CDR2 YFSETQ. This CDR3 has 15 amino acids. The J segment lost 0 bases and the V segment lost 3 bases, leaving 2 bases of the junction unmatched. The CDR3 protein is CASSSGLASTDTQYF. CDR3 sequence (DNA): TGCGCCAGCAGCTCGGGACTAGCTAGCACAGATACGCAGTATTTT.

V gene TRBV7-2 combines with J gene TRBJ1-3, with D perhaps TRBD1 (5 bases). CDR3 length equals 16 residues. Trimming cost V 3 bases and J 1 base, with 13 bases left between them. Looked up from germline, CDR1 is SGHTA and CDR2 is FQGNSA. CDR3 DNA sequence: TGTGCCAGCAGCTTTGCAGGGAGGCTATCTGGAAACACCATATATTTT. Translated: CASSFAGRLSGNTIYF.

The chain recombines TRBV5-6 with TRBJ1-2; 7 positions match TRBD1. CDR1 and CDR2 (germline): SGHDT, YYEEEE. V shed 3 bases, J shed 4 bases, and the junction held 3 bases outside the gene matches. The CDR3 is 13 residues long. CDR3: CASSSGQIYGYTF. In DNA, the CDR3 is TGTGCCAGCAGCTCGGGACAGATCTATGGCTACACCTTC.

The V gene is TRBV4-3, the J gene TRBJ1-1; the D gene is possibly TRBD1 (5 bases). The germline V and J ends were trimmed by 1 base and 4 bases, with 10 bases remaining between them. In germline, CDR1 is LGHNA, CDR2 YSLEER. The CDR3 runs to 14 residues. The CDR3 DNA reads TGCGCCAGCAGCCAAGCCCCAGGGCTCACTGAAGCTTTCTTT. This gives the protein CASSQAPGLTEAFF.

A note on this clone: This same CDR3 is encoded by further DNA sequences in the sample. The chain carries TRBV19 and TRBJ1-5; perhaps TRBD1 as D (5 bases). Germline CDR1 reads LNHDA; CDR2 reads SQIVND (reference sequence). The germline V and J ends were trimmed by 1 base and 6 bases, with 7 bases remaining between them. The CDR3 totals 13 residues. CDR3 protein: CASSIGGGQPQHF. The CDR3 DNA is TGTGCCAGTAGTATAGGGGGCGGTCAGCCCCAGCATTTT. Combining the CDR3 with reference TRBV19 and TRBJ1-5 gives the whole variable domain DGGITQSPKYLFRKEGQNVTLSCEQNLNHDAMYWYRQDPGQGLRLIYYSQIVNDFQKGDIAEGYSVSREKKESFPLTVTSAQKNPTAFYLCASSIGGGQPQHFGDGTRLSIL.

The CDR3 DNA reads as TGTGCCAGCAGTTACTCGTGGACAGGGGCGTACGAGCAGTACTTC. It codes for CASSYSWTGAYEQYF. The chain couples TRBV6-5 to TRBJ2-7; TRBD1 matches at 9 bases. This CDR3 has 15 amino acids. V gave up 0 bases and J gave up 4 bases; unmatched junction bases: 4. Germline V CDR1 and CDR2: MNHEY, SVGAGI.

The rearrangement links TRBV6-1 to TRBJ2-3; TRBD2 aligns across 8 bases. Germline V gene data show CDR1 as MNHNS and CDR2 as SASEGT. The CDR3 covers 17 residues. The V gene end was trimmed by 1 base and the J gene end by 0 bases; junction bases not matched to a gene: 6. The CDR3 region has the DNA TGTGCCAGCAGTGAAGGGGTCGCTAGCGGGAGCACAGATACGCAGTATTTT. Encoded protein: CASSEGVASGSTDTQYF.

V and J are TRBV5-8 and TRBJ2-1; D may match TRBD1 or TRBD2 (6 bases each). CDR3 size: 16 residues. CDR1 and CDR2 from the germline V gene are SGHTS and YDEGEE. V was pared by 4 bases and J by 2 bases, with 16 bases between. For the CDR3, the DNA is TGTGCCAGCAGCGGGGGCCTTAGCGGACCCTACAATGAGCAGTTCTTC. It codes for CASSGGLSGPYNEQFF.

V gene TRBV6-5 combines with J gene TRBJ1-1; D is unclear. V lost 3 bases and J lost 3, with 8 bases in between. CDR1 and CDR2 from the germline V gene are MNHEY and SVGAGI. The CDR3 contains 13 residues. The CDR3 nucleotides are TGTGCCAGCAGTTATCATAGGGACACTGAAGCTTTCTTT. Its translation: CASSYHRDTEAFF.

To note about this clone: Other DNA sequences in the sample encode the same CDR3. The chain has TRBV5-1 and TRBJ2-7, with TRBD2 matching 8 bases. This CDR3 is 14 amino acids long. V shed 0 bases and J 2 bases; nucleotides not matched to a gene: 1. Germline V gives CDR1 SGHRS, CDR2 YFSETQ. CDR3 nucleotides: TGCGCCAGCAGCTTGGAGCGGGGGCCCTACGAGCAGTACTTC. Protein sequence: CASSLERGPYEQYF.

The chain joins TRBV15 to TRBJ2-6, with a tentative D call TRBD1 (6 bases). V was clipped by 3 bases and J by 2 bases, with 20 bases between them. The CDR3 is made up of 19 amino acids. Per the germline V gene, CDR1 is LNHNV and CDR2 is YYDKDF (reference sequence). The CDR3 loop is CATSSPRGRGWTGANVLTF. In DNA, the CDR3 is TGTGCCACCAGCAGTCCTCGGGGCAGGGGATGGACTGGGGCCAACGTCCTGACTTTC.

The chain carries TRBV27 and TRBJ2-1, with 11 bases identical to TRBD1. Trimming took 6 bases from V and 9 from J; bases not matched to a gene: 16. The CDR3 is 17 amino acids. The V gene's germline CDR1 is MNHEY and CDR2 SMNVEV (reference sequence). The CDR3 DNA follows: TGTGCCAGCAGCATACTCTATCAGGACAGGGGGCGCGGTGAGCAGTTCTTC. Translated: CASSILYQDRGRGEQFF.

The chain uses TRBV6-5 and TRBJ1-2, with 11 bases that match TRBD1. Per germline, CDR1 MNHEY and CDR2 SVGAGI. This CDR3 is built from 14 residues. Losses at the gene ends were 6 bases for V and 6 bases for J; bases not matched to a gene: 6. In DNA form, the CDR3 reads TGTGCCAGCAGAGAAGGACAGGGGGCAGATGGCTACACCTTC. Residues: CASREGQGADGYTF.

This clone was detected only once. This chain links TRBV2 with TRBJ2-1; D possibly corresponds to TRBD2 (6 bases). V was pared by 6 bases and J by 13 bases, with 22 bases between. This CDR3 comprises 14 residues. Germline assignment: CDR1 SNHLY and CDR2 FYNNEI. CDR3 amino acids: CASSEDGTGTYQFF. In nucleotides, the CDR3 is TGTGCCAGCAGCGAGGACGGCACCGGGACTTACCAGTTCTTC. Using reference TRBV2 and TRBJ2-1 for the parts outside the CDR3, the full variable domain is EPEVTQTPSHQVTQMGQEVILRCVPISNHLYFYWYRQILGQKVEFLVSFYNNEISEKSEIFDDQFSVERPDGSNFTLKIRSTKLEDSAMYFCASSEDGTGTYQFFGPGTRLTVL.

This rearrangement joins TRBV2 to TRBJ1-6; 10 bases align to TRBD1. Germline CDR1 and CDR2: SNHLY and FYNNEI. This CDR3 region has 18 residues. The junction had 14 bases not matched to a gene; V was cut back by 2 bases and J by 10 bases. CDR3 residues: CASSELDTRQGAGSPLHF. CDR3 DNA: TGTGCCAGCAGTGAATTAGATACACGACAGGGGGCAGGATCACCCCTCCACTTT.

The J gene is TRBJ2-6, the V gene TRBV6-5, with unresolved D. CDR3 size: 16 residues. CDR1 is MNHEY and CDR2 is SVGAGI in the germline V gene. V lost 2 bases and J 0 bases, leaving 8 bases between the germline ends. CDR3 protein: CASSYGGLSGANVLTF. CDR3 nucleotide sequence: TGTGCCAGCAGTTACGGTGGGCTCTCTGGGGCCAACGTCCTGACTTTC.

The chain is built from TRBV30 and TRBJ1-2; D is undetermined. Between the trimmed V and J ends, which lost 2 bases and 3 bases, there was a span of 22 bases. CDR3 length: 17 residues. Germline-derived CDR1 and CDR2 are GTSNPN and SVGIG (reference sequence). The CDR3 is CAWSLYSGRAAYYGYTF. The CDR3 coding sequence is TGTGCCTGGAGTCTCTATTCCGGAAGGGCAGCCTACTATGGCTACACCTTC. Based on the CDR3 plus reference TRBV30 and TRBJ1-2, the full variable domain is SQTIHQWPATLVQPVGSPLSLECTVEGTSNPNLYWYRQAAGRGLQLLFYSVGIGQISSEVPQNLSASRPQDRQFILSSKKLLLSDSGFYLCAWSLYSGRAAYYGYTFGSGTRLTVV.